Below, 18 T cell receptor beta chains from the same sample are listed, as sequenced in a study of post-analysis software for immune sequencing data. Sequencing libraries made from TCR beta cDNA carried unique molecular identifiers. MiXCR was run by TCRdb on the PCR reads, yielding one entry per CDR3 protein. The table lists 750,000 to 950,000 distinct CDR3 sequences, around 45% of them singletons. The study, taken as a whole, reports: Compared with controls, patients had more of about 5 TRBV segments, including TRBV5-6, TRBV5-1 and TRBV20-1.

Their antigen targets remain unknown. Sequenced material: blood. These receptors originate from a girl aged 10 to 17 with multiple sclerosis.

The chain recombines TRBV7-2 with TRBJ2-1; 7 bases agree with TRBD2. From germline, CDR1 is SGHTA and CDR2 FQGNSA. J gave up 5 bases and V 1 base, and 5 bases lay outside the gene matches. The CDR3 contains 15 residues. The CDR3 DNA reads TGTGCCAGCAGCTTAGACAGCGGGACTAACAATGAGCAGTTCTTC. Protein sequence: CASSLDSGTNNEQFF.

The table lists this clonotype with a few counts. The rearrangement links TRBV5-1 to TRBJ2-7; TRBD2 is a possible D gene (5 bases). Germline CDR1 is SGHRS and CDR2 is YFSETQ. This CDR3 is built from 16 residues. Trimming stripped 0 bases from V and 2 bases from J, with 15 bases between. The CDR3 reads CASSLVVGAPPYEQYF. CDR3 nucleotides: TGCGCCAGCAGCTTGGTGGTGGGAGCGCCCCCCTACGAGCAGTACTTC.

In its sample, this clonotype was seen a few times. The rearrangement uses TRBV20-1 and TRBJ2-3; D gene uncertain. The germline gives CDR1 DFQATT, CDR2 SNEGSKA (reference sequence). The V end lost 4 bases, the J end lost 0 bases, and 5 bases lay between the germline ends. CDR3 length: 12 residues. DNA for the CDR3: TGCAGTGCTACTCCTAGCACAGATACGCAGTATTTT. Amino acid sequence: CSATPSTDTQYF.

The V gene is TRBV27, the J gene TRBJ2-5; D is undetermined. The germline CDR1 and CDR2 sequences are MNHEY and SMNVEV (reference sequence). The CDR3 extends over 14 amino acids. The V end was cut by 5 bases, the J end by 2 bases, with 12 bases between. CDR3 in amino acids: CASSRAPTQETQYF. CDR3 in DNA: TGTGCCAGCAGTCGCGCCCCAACTCAAGAGACCCAGTACTTC.

This rearrangement joins TRBV30 to TRBJ2-3; the D is unclear. V lost 4 bases to trimming and J lost 3 bases, with 8 bases between them. The CDR3 is 12 amino acids. CDR1 is GTSNPN, CDR2 SVGIG, per germline (reference sequence). The CDR3 DNA sequence: TGTGCCTGGAACCCCTTAACAGATACGCAGTATTTT. Amino acid sequence: CAWNPLTDTQYF. The variable domain in full, completed from reference TRBV30 and TRBJ2-3, reads SQTIHQWPATLVQPVGSPLSLECTVEGTSNPNLYWYRQAAGRGLQLLFYSVGIGQISSEVPQNLSASRPQDRQFILSSKKLLLSDSGFYLCAWNPLTDTQYFGPGTRLTVL.

The genes are TRBV11-2 and TRBJ2-1; D is undetermined. V lost 3 bases and J 2 bases, leaving 14 bases between the germline ends. The germline CDR1 and CDR2 sequences are SGHAT and FQNNGV. There are 16 residues in the CDR3. CDR3: CASSFLVRVPYNEQFF. In DNA, the CDR3 is TGTGCCAGCAGCTTCCTAGTAAGGGTCCCCTACAATGAGCAGTTCTTC. The full variable domain, in which reference TRBV11-2 and TRBJ2-1 provide the parts outside the CDR3, is EAGVAQSPRYKIIEKRQSVAFWCNPISGHATLYWYQQILGQGPKLLIQFQNNGVVDDSQLPKDRFSAERLKGVDSTLKIQPAKLEDSAVYLCASSFLVRVPYNEQFFGPGTRLTVL.

A few counts support this clonotype. The CDR3 DNA sequence: TGCAGCGTTGAAGGCGGGAGGAGCACAGATACGCAGTATTTT. The encoded protein is CSVEGGRSTDTQYF. This chain connects TRBV29-1 to TRBJ2-3, with 8 nucleotides matching TRBD2. After removal of 1 base from V and 0 bases from J, the junction contained 0 bases not matched to a gene. CDR3 length equals 14 residues. Germline CDR1 is SQVTM and CDR2 is ANQGSEA.

The chain joins TRBV29-1 to TRBJ1-1, with 7 positions matching TRBD1. Germline lookup yields CDR1 SQVTM and CDR2 ANQGSEA. The CDR3 is 14 amino acids. The ends lost 3 bases at V and 1 base at J; junction bases unmatched: 5. The CDR3 protein is CSVEVDRKNTEAFF. The DNA for the CDR3 is TGCAGCGTTGAGGTGGACAGGAAGAACACTGAAGCTTTCTTT.

The V call is TRBV20-1, the J call TRBJ2-1; D not resolved. In germline, CDR1 is DFQATT, CDR2 SNEGSKA (reference sequence). Deletions cut 5 bases from V and 0 bases from J, with 2 bases between. The CDR3 is made up of 11 amino acids. The CDR3 reads CSAPSYNEQFF. In DNA, the CDR3 is TGCAGTGCTCCCTCCTACAATGAGCAGTTCTTC.

The chain is built from TRBV6-1 and TRBJ2-5, with 10 positions matching TRBD2. Germline V CDR1 and CDR2: MNHNS, SASEGT. V shed 5 bases and J 2 bases; nucleotides not matched to a gene: 5. This CDR3 is built from 15 residues. The CDR3 sequence: CASSSSGSGQETQYF. Written as DNA, the CDR3 is TGTGCCAGCAGTTCTAGCGGGAGTGGGCAAGAGACCCAGTACTTC.

The chain carries TRBV19 and TRBJ1-5; D call uncertain. V was clipped by 3 bases and J by 0 bases, with 12 bases between them. The CDR3 is 16 amino acids. Germline CDR1 and CDR2: LNHDA and SQIVND (reference sequence). CDR3 sequence: CASSMGGFYSNQPQHF. DNA for the CDR3: TGTGCCAGTAGTATGGGCGGTTTTTATAGCAATCAGCCCCAGCATTTT.

This clonotype turned up a few times. J is TRBJ2-7 and V is TRBV5-6, with D perhaps matching TRBD1 or TRBD2 (6 bases each). The CDR3 consists of 17 residues. V shed 3 bases and J shed 7 bases, with 26 bases lying between them. Germline V gene lookup returns CDR1 SGHDT and CDR2 YYEEEE. The chain's CDR3 is CASSSNSRGPIGGEQYF. DNA of the CDR3: TGTGCCAGCAGCTCGAACTCCCGGGGGCCGATCGGCGGGGAGCAGTACTTC.

The genes are TRBV6-5 and TRBJ2-1, with unresolved D. CDR3 size: 15 residues. V shed 10 bases and J shed 7 bases, with 23 bases lying between them. The germline gives CDR1 MNHEY, CDR2 SVGAGI. CDR3 loop: CATPKGPFDGNEQFF. CDR3 DNA: TGTGCCACCCCAAAGGGCCCTTTCGACGGTAATGAGCAGTTCTTC.

The gene calls are TRBV12-3 or TRBV12-4 and TRBJ2-1, with 12 bases that match TRBD2. V shed 7 bases, J shed 1 base, and the junction held 14 bases outside the gene matches. The CDR3 has 19 amino acids. CDR3 sequence reads: CASIGGSSTSGGSYNEQFF. The CDR3 coding sequence is TGTGCCAGCATCGGAGGCAGTTCCACTAGCGGGGGGTCCTACAATGAGCAGTTCTTC.

The rearrangement links TRBV12-3 or TRBV12-4 to TRBJ2-7; D unresolved. The CDR3 runs 13 residues. Trimming pared 5 bases from V and 4 bases from J, leaving 12 bases between. CDR3 region: CASSPATWYEQYF. The CDR3 coding sequence is TGTGCCAGCAGTCCCGCAACCTGGTACGAGCAGTACTTC.

The V gene is TRBV20-1, the J gene TRBJ2-7; 15 bases align to TRBD2. The J segment lost 7 bases and the V segment lost 1 base, leaving 8 bases of the junction unmatched. Per germline, CDR1 DFQATT and CDR2 SNEGSKA (reference sequence). This CDR3 region has 16 residues. CDR3 residues: CSARGGGLAGGREQYF. The CDR3 bases are TGCAGTGCTAGAGGGGGGGGACTAGCGGGAGGTCGGGAGCAGTACTTC.

The chain is built from TRBV29-1 and TRBJ1-1, with 7 bases matching TRBD1. The CDR3 is 12 amino acids. V shed 4 bases, J shed 8 bases, and the junction held 7 bases outside the gene matches. CDR1 is SQVTM and CDR2 is ANQGSEA in the germline V gene. Written as DNA, the CDR3 is TGCAGCGTTGGACAGGGTAGGGGAGAAGCTTTCTTT. Translated: CSVGQGRGEAFF. Using reference TRBV29-1 and TRBJ1-1 for the parts outside the CDR3, the full variable domain is SAVISQKPSRDICQRGTSLTIQCQVDSQVTMMFWYRQQPGQSLTLIATANQGSEATYESGFVIDKFPISRPNLTFSTLTVSNMSPEDSSIYLCSVGQGRGEAFFGQGTRLTVV.

This rearrangement joins TRBV2 to TRBJ1-2; 7 bases are a match to TRBD1. Germline assignment: CDR1 SNHLY and CDR2 FYNNEI. The CDR3 runs 13 residues. Losses at the gene ends were 9 bases for V and 5 bases for J; bases not matched to a gene: 9. The CDR3 DNA is TGTGCCAGACAGCGGGACAGAACTTATGGCTACACCTTC. Translation: CARQRDRTYGYTF. The complete variable domain, with remaining parts taken from reference TRBV2 and TRBJ1-2, reads EPEVTQTPSHQVTQMGQEVILRCVPISNHLYFYWYRQILGQKVEFLVSFYNNEISEKSEIFDDQFSVERPDGSNFTLKIRSTKLEDSAMYFCARQRDRTYGYTFGSGTRLTVV.